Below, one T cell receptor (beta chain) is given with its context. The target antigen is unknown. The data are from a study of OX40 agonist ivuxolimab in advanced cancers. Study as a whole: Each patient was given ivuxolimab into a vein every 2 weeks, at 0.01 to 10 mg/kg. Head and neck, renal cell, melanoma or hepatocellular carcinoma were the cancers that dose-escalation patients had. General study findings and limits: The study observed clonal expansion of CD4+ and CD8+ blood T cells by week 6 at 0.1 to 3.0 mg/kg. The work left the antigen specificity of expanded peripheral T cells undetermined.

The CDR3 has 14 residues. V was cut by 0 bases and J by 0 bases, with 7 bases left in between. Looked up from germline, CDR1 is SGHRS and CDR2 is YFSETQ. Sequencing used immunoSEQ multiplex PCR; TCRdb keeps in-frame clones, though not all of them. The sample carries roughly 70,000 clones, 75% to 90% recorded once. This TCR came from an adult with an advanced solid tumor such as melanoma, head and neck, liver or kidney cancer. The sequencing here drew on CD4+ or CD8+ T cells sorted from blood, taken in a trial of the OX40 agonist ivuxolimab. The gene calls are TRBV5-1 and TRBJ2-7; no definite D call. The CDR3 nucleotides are TGCGCCAGCAGCTTGGAGGGCAGCTCCTACGAGCAGTACTTC. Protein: CASSLEGSSYEQYF.